The clone carrying this TCR beta chain was counted only a few times. No antigen is known for it. 5'RACE with constant-segment primers yielded barcoded, UMI-tagged TCR alpha and TCR beta cDNA libraries. TCRdb analysed the 5' RACE reads with MiXCR anew, one entry per CDR3 protein. Among 550,000 to 700,000 distinct CDR3 sequences listed, under 20% were seen once. The entry originates in a study of T-cell memory formation after mild COVID-19. General observations from the study: Day 15 to 85 contracting clones showed balanced CD4/CD8; day 15 to 37 expanders favored CD4+. The SARS-CoV-2 specificity of second-wave clones reaching peak at day 37 remained unverified. CD4+ contracting clones were found mainly in CM and EM, and CD8+ ones in EMRA.

The clonotype comes from an adult woman who had mild COVID-19 (a few samples of this study predate the infection). Cell type and time point are not known. Sequenced: PBMCs or a T cell subset sorted from them (not recorded which).

The CDR3 DNA sequence: TGTGCCAGCAGCTTAGATGTGTGGGAGACCCAGTACTTC. Amino acid sequence: CASSLDVWETQYF. V is TRBV11-2 and J is TRBJ2-5; D not resolved. Trimming shortened V by 0 bases and J by 5 bases, and 7 bases separated the two germline ends. The CDR3 length is 13 residues. The germline gives CDR1 SGHAT, CDR2 FQNNGV.